These T cell receptor beta chains were read from a single sample in a study of CD8 T cells in ankylosing spondylitis. TCRdb fed the 5' RACE reads into MiXCR, producing one record per CDR3 protein. The repertoire holds more than 600,000 distinct CDR3 sequences, with about 20% as singletons. Sequencing input: blood, either unsorted or a sorted T cell fraction (not recorded which). These receptor sequences come from a male donor with ankylosing spondylitis. Each CDR3 is given with its conserved first and last residue. A D gene is named only where the DNA matches it firmly. Clone size, where shown, is once, few, many, or a class for clones that have expanded.

TRBJ2-7,NA,few,TRBV28,CASRDMRQTSYEQYF,TGTGCCAGCAGGGACATGCGCCAGACTTCCTACGAGCAGTACTTC
TRBJ2-1,TRBD1,many,TRBV12-3/TRBV12-4,CASSQTGGKIHEQFF,TGTGCCAGCAGCCAGACAGGGGGTAAGATCCATGAGCAGTTCTTC
TRBJ2-2,NA,few,TRBV7-8,CASSLGAEGELFF,TGTGCCAGCAGCTTAGGGGCTGAGGGGGAGCTGTTTTTT
TRBJ2-1,TRBD2,NA,TRBV5-1,CASSSGAGVVVEQFF,TGCGCCAGCAGCTCCGGGGCGGGAGTTGTTGTTGAGCAGTTCTTC
TRBJ2-7,TRBD2,many,TRBV9,CASSAGLASEQYF,TGTGCCAGCAGCGCGGGACTAGCGAGCGAGCAGTACTTC
TRBJ2-1,TRBD2,NA,TRBV20-1,CSAPSGLAGVNEQFF,TGCAGTGCCCCCTCGGGACTAGCGGGAGTGAATGAGCAGTTCTTC
TRBJ2-5,TRBD2,NA,TRBV4-2,CASSGEGWETQYF,TGTGCCAGCAGCGGGGAGGGGTGGGAGACCCAGTACTTC
TRBJ2-3,NA,NA,TRBV20-1,CSAVVGVGGYTQYF,TGCAGTGCTGTAGTTGGGGTTGGGGGGTATACGCAGTATTTT
TRBJ2-1,TRBD2,NA,TRBV20-1,CSAPLTAGGYGVGQFF,TGCAGTGCTCCCCTGACGGCGGGGGGATACGGGGTCGGGCAGTTCTTC
TRBJ2-1,TRBD2,few,TRBV5-1,CASSPRLAGVHEQFF,TGCGCCAGCAGCCCCCGACTAGCGGGGGTCCATGAGCAGTTCTTC
TRBJ2-7,NA,NA,TRBV4-3,CASSQGNSGNYEQYF,TGCGCCAGCAGCCAAGGAAATAGCGGAAACTACGAGCAGTACTTC